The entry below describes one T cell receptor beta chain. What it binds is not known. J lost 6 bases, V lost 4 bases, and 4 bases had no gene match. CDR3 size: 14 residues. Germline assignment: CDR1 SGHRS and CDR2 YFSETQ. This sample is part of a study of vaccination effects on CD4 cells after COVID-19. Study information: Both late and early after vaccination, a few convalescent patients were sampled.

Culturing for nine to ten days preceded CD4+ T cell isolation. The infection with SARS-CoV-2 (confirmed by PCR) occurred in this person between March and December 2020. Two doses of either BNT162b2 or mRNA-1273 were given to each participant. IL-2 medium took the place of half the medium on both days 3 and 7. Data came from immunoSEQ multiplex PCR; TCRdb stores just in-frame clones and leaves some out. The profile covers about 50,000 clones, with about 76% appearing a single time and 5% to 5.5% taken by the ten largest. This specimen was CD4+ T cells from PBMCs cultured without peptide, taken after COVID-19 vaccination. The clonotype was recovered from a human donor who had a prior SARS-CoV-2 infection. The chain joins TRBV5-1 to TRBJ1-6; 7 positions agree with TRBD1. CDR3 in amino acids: CASSTGQTNSPLHF. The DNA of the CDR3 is TGCGCCAGCAGCACGGGACAGACTAATTCACCCCTCCACTTT. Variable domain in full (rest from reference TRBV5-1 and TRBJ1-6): KAGVTQTPRYLIKTRGQQVTLSCSPISGHRSVSWYQQTPGQGLQFLFEYFSETQRNKGNFPGRFSGRQFSNSRSEMNVSTLELGDSALYLCASSTGQTNSPLHFGNGTRLTVT.